This T cell receptor beta chain was observed in a study of blood T cell repertoires in COVID-19 (TCRdb year 2020). Notes on the research overall: Samples from collaborators originated in the United States, Italy and Spain and spanned both the acute and convalescent phases of COVID-19. The material from the prospective study consisted of cDNA or gDNA derived from T cells, B-cell-depleted T cells, or PBMCs. The dataset comprised deeply sampled blood TCRbeta repertoires from subjects exposed to, actively infected with, or recovered from COVID-19. A freely available public database, intended as a resource for researchers studying the immune response to SARS-CoV-2, is where the repertoires were released. Samples were obtained from the ongoing ImmuneRACE study (first 160 participants) and from 950 to 1,500 subjects provided by 6 global collaborators. Nearly every sample came with metadata listing a de-identified subject ID, COVID-19 status, age in years and sex. Where available, HLA class I and class II types were taken from metadata supplied by the sample provider and were not determined by assay-based typing. Study-level results and caveats: How much clinical and demographic metadata was included differed by source and by participant, and the metadata was provided uncurated.

Each collaborating institution followed its own protocols to collect whole blood in K2EDTA tubes. For TCRbeta analysis, collaborator samples were shipped as frozen whole blood, as isolated PBMCs, or as DNA extracted from either sample type. As for this clone: It has no known antigen specificity. No much larger clone is present one base from it, and per-base qualities are unavailable.

TCRbeta CDR3 regions were amplified from genomic DNA using the immunoSEQ Assay, a bias-controlled multiplex PCR. For the original study's pipeline: The number of nucleated cells in each sample was estimated from the amplification of reference gene primers within the assay. To quantify the absolute abundance of each unique TCRbeta CDR3 rearrangement, sequence reads were collapsed and filtered. For each sample, productive Simpson clonality was calculated as the square root of Simpson's diversity index over productive rearrangements. The immuneACCESS repertoire file appears here via TCRdb, limited to in-frame rearrangements. These files lack a portion of the clones; in checked studies, under half of the deficit traces to unresolved V genes, and the cause of the others is not known. For V, J and clone size, that table is used; D and trimming come from the DNA. A total of 90,000 to 150,000 clones appear in this sample, 82% of them only once. The top ten clones comprise around 10% of the sample.

The origin of this receptor is a human donor in a cohort sampled during active COVID-19. The sequencing input was peripheral blood.

CDR3 protein: CASSSSGGNYEQYF. The DNA sequence is TGCGCCAGCAGCTCCAGTGGCGGCAACTACGAGCAGTACTTC. The chain is assembled from TRBV5-1 and TRBJ2-7; no D segment can be confidently identified. V and J are truncated by 3 bases and 3 bases respectively, leaving an intervening sequence of 13 bases. CDR1 SGHRS and CDR2 YFSETQ are derived from the germline V gene. Including cysteine and phenylalanine, the CDR3 has 14 amino acids. Of all the DNA, just the CDR3 is kept, 42 bases in frame from base 1.